Listed below are T cell receptor beta chains from one sample, sequenced in a study of OX40 agonist ivuxolimab in advanced cancers. Sequencing was performed with immunoSEQ multiplex PCR; in TCRdb, only in-frame clones are kept and a portion is missing. In the table there are 90,000 to 130,000 clones, over 85% of which are singletons. The sample in question was CD4+ or CD8+ T cells sorted from blood, obtained in a trial of the OX40 agonist ivuxolimab. These receptors originate from an adult with an advanced solid tumor such as melanoma, head and neck, liver or kidney cancer. CDR3s include the opening cysteine and the closing phenylalanine or tryptophan. A D gene is named only where the DNA matches it firmly. Some rows mark clone size as missing; the rest say once, few, many or name a class of expanded clone.

d_call | j_call | clone_size | v_call | cdr3_aa | cdr3_nt
. | TRBJ1-4 | . | TRBV5-1 | CASSLGRGEKLFF | TGCGCCAGCAGCTTGGGGCGAGGGGAAAAACTGTTTTTT
TRBD2 | TRBJ2-3 | . | TRBV30 | CASSKAGSTDTQYF | TGTGCCTCTTCCAAAGCGGGAAGCACAGATACGCAGTATTTT
TRBD1 | TRBJ2-7 | once | TRBV27 | CASSLRTGYGEQYF | TGTGCCAGCAGTCTCCGGACAGGGTACGGGGAGCAGTACTTC
. | TRBJ1-4 | . | TRBV9 | CASSVAPTNEKLFF | TGTGCCAGCAGCGTAGCCCCAACTAATGAAAAACTGTTTTTT
TRBD1 | TRBJ1-4 | . | TRBV18 | CASSPPGQGATNEKLFF | TGTGCCAGCTCACCACCGGGACAGGGAGCAACTAATGAAAAACTGTTTTTT
. | TRBJ1-2 | few | TRBV9 | CASSVGRNYGYTF | TGTGCCAGCAGCGTAGGACGCAACTATGGCTACACCTTC
. | TRBJ2-4 | . | TRBV7-2 | CASSLGRGNIQYF | TGTGCCAGCAGCCTCGGGCGCGGAAACATTCAGTACTTC
. | TRBJ1-4 | . | TRBV21-1 | CASSAQGSTNEKLFF | TGTGCCAGCAGCGCACAGGGGTCCACTAATGAAAAACTGTTTTTT
TRBD1 | TRBJ2-7 | few | TRBV4-3 | CASSHQPRDRAQYF | TGCGCCAGCAGCCACCAACCTCGGGACAGGGCACAGTACTTC
TRBD1 | TRBJ1-2 | . | TRBV7-2 | CASSSDRTYGYTF | TGTGCCAGCAGTTCGGACAGGACGTATGGCTACACCTTC
TRBD2 | TRBJ2-1 | . | TRBV7-7 | CASSSLSGNLNEQFF | TGTGCTAGCAGCTCCCTTAGCGGGAACCTTAATGAGCAGTTCTTC
. | TRBJ1-1 | . | TRBV4-2 | CASSQEMSEAFF | TGTGCCAGCAGCCAAGAGATGAGTGAAGCTTTCTTT
. | TRBJ2-5 | . | TRBV29-1 | CSVETQYF | TGCAGCGTTGAGACCCAGTACTTC
. | TRBJ1-2 | . | TRBV6-6 | CASSRMYTSASGYTF | TGTGCCAGCAGTCGAATGTATACCTCGGCGTCGGGCTACACCTTC
. | TRBJ1-5 | . | TRBV6-1 | CAIGVGNQPQHF | TGTGCTATAGGAGTCGGCAATCAGCCCCAGCATTTT
TRBD1 | TRBJ1-2 | . | TRBV19 | CASHPLAASGQVYGYTF | TGTGCCAGTCACCCTCTCGCGGCCTCGGGACAGGTATATGGCTACACCTTC
TRBD1 | TRBJ1-2 | . | TRBV30 | CAWRKGDSLLTGYTF | TGTGCCTGGAGAAAAGGGGACAGTCTTTTAACTGGCTACACCTTC
. | TRBJ1-2 | once | TRBV6-6 | CASTGGSLYGYTF | TGTGCCAGTACGGGCGGCAGCCTCTATGGCTACACCTTC
. | TRBJ2-3 | . | TRBV7-3 | CASSISGTSTDTQYF | TGTGCCAGCAGTATTTCGGGGACTAGCACAGATACGCAGTATTTT
. | TRBJ1-1 | . | TRBV9 | CASSVAFEDAEAFF | TGTGCCAGCAGCGTAGCTTTCGAGGATGCTGAAGCTTTCTTT
. | TRBJ2-7 | . | TRBV7-2 | CASRPGGRNEQYF | TGTGCCAGCCGCCCCGGCGGTAGGAACGAGCAGTACTTC
. | TRBJ2-7 | few | TRBV7-3 | CASSLMGAGYEQYF | TGTGCCAGCAGCTTAATGGGGGCGGGTTACGAGCAGTACTTC
. | TRBJ2-5 | . | TRBV7-9 | CASSLGKLETQYF | TGTGCCAGCAGCTTAGGAAAGTTAGAGACCCAGTACTTC
. | TRBJ2-1 | once | TRBV7-2 | CASSLGNTEQFF | TGTGCCAGCAGCTTAGGGAACACCGAGCAGTTCTTC
. | TRBJ1-1 | . | TRBV10-3 | CAISGRGPMNTEAFF | TGTGCCATCAGTGGGAGGGGCCCCATGAACACTGAAGCTTTCTTT
. | TRBJ2-7 | . | TRBV5-1 | CASSWARALDEQYF | TGCGCCAGCAGCTGGGCCAGGGCTCTCGACGAGCAGTACTTC
. | TRBJ1-1 | . | TRBV5-5 | CASRPPATVGNTEAFF | TGTGCCAGCAGGCCTCCGGCTACGGTCGGGAACACTGAAGCTTTCTTT
TRBD1 | TRBJ1-1 | medium-sized | TRBV6-6 | CASSLGTGARYTEAFF | TGTGCCAGCAGTCTGGGGACAGGGGCACGGTACACTGAAGCTTTCTTT
TRBD1 | TRBJ1-1 | . | TRBV6-1 | CASSEGQGVVEAFF | TGTGCCAGCAGTGAGGGACAGGGTGTAGTGGAAGCTTTCTTT
. | TRBJ1-1 | . | TRBV2 | CASIKRALNTEAFF | TGTGCCAGCATCAAAAGGGCGTTGAACACTGAAGCTTTCTTT
. | TRBJ1-1 | . | TRBV6-5 | CASRASPNTEAFF | TGTGCCAGCAGGGCCAGCCCGAACACTGAAGCTTTCTTT
TRBD1 | TRBJ1-5 | . | TRBV28 | CASSPPGTDDSNQPQHF | TGTGCCAGCAGTCCCCCCGGGACAGATGATAGCAATCAGCCCCAGCATTTT
. | TRBJ2-7 | . | TRBV18 | CASSPEGEGEQYF | TGTGCCAGCTCACCGGAGGGGGAGGGCGAGCAGTACTTC
. | TRBJ2-7 | once | TRBV9 | CARRGGKLCSYEQYF | TGTGCCAGGAGAGGCGGGAAACTGTGCTCCTACGAGCAGTACTTC
. | TRBJ1-6 | . | TRBV6-5 | CASSYSIRRNSPLHF | TGTGCCAGCAGTTACTCGATTCGCCGAAATTCACCCCTCCACTTT
. | TRBJ1-2 | . | TRBV29-1 | CSVGGVEVHGYTF | TGCAGCGTTGGGGGGGTTGAAGTACATGGCTACACCTTC
. | TRBJ2-5 | . | TRBV5-4 | CASSLASSQETQYF | TGTGCCAGCAGCTTGGCTAGTTCACAAGAGACCCAGTACTTC
. | TRBJ1-2 | . | TRBV6-1 | CASSLGGMDGYTF | TGTGCCAGCAGCCTGGGGGGTATGGATGGCTACACCTTC
TRBD1 | TRBJ1-5 | . | TRBV6-6 | CASKDRVEQPQHF | TGTGCCAGCAAAGACAGGGTTGAGCAGCCCCAGCATTTT
. | TRBJ2-7 | . | TRBV7-3 | CASSLNRDANYEQYF | TGTGCCAGCAGCTTGAACCGGGACGCCAACTACGAGCAGTACTTC
. | TRBJ1-2 | few | TRBV6-5 | CATFPGGYTF | TGTGCCACCTTTCCAGGGGGCTACACCTTC
. | TRBJ1-1 | . | TRBV30 | CAWKFLLQMNTEAFF | TGTGCCTGGAAGTTTCTCCTCCAAATGAACACTGAAGCTTTCTTT
. | TRBJ2-1 | . | TRBV28 | CASSSMQGKNINNEQFF | TGTGCCAGCAGTTCCATGCAGGGGAAGAACATTAACAATGAGCAGTTCTTC
. | TRBJ2-4 | . | TRBV19 | CASSRGAWDIQYF | TGTGCCAGTAGTAGGGGGGCTTGGGACATTCAGTACTTC
TRBD2 | TRBJ2-1 | . | TRBV5-1 | CASSLAGSGRENEQFF | TGCGCCAGCAGCTTGGCCGGTAGCGGGAGGGAAAATGAGCAGTTCTTC
TRBD1 | TRBJ1-2 | . | TRBV30 | CAGSIDRGNGYTF | TGTGCCGGCAGCATTGACAGGGGTAACGGCTACACCTTC
. | TRBJ2-3 | . | TRBV19 | CASKIGSGTDTQYF | TGTGCCAGTAAAATCGGGAGCGGCACAGATACGCAGTATTTT
. | TRBJ1-1 | . | TRBV5-1 | CASSLADLGNTEAFF | TGCGCCAGCAGCTTGGCGGACCTGGGGAACACTGAAGCTTTCTTT
. | TRBJ1-2 | . | TRBV7-8 | CASSPMRQGPYGYTF | TGTGCCAGCAGCCCCATGAGGCAGGGGCCCTATGGCTACACCTTC
TRBD1 | TRBJ1-1 | . | TRBV7-3 | CASSPGTGAEAFF | TGTGCCAGCAGTCCCGGGACAGGCGCTGAAGCTTTCTTT
. | TRBJ1-4 | . | TRBV7-2 | CASSLRLNEKLFF | TGTGCCAGCAGCCTACGTCTTAATGAAAAACTGTTTTTT
. | TRBJ1-1 | . | TRBV19 | CASSIHRWQGNTEAFF | TGTGCCAGTAGTATACATAGGTGGCAGGGGAACACTGAAGCTTTCTTT
TRBD2 | TRBJ2-4 | . | TRBV27 | CASSLSNGLAPNIQYF | TGTGCCAGCAGTTTATCTAACGGACTAGCGCCAAACATTCAGTACTTC
. | TRBJ1-1 | . | TRBV9 | CASSSRGPEAFF | TGTGCCAGCAGCTCCAGGGGTCCTGAAGCTTTCTTT
. | TRBJ2-3 | . | TRBV28 | CASSLGPRTDTQYF | TGTGCCAGCAGTTTGGGACCCCGCACAGATACGCAGTATTTT